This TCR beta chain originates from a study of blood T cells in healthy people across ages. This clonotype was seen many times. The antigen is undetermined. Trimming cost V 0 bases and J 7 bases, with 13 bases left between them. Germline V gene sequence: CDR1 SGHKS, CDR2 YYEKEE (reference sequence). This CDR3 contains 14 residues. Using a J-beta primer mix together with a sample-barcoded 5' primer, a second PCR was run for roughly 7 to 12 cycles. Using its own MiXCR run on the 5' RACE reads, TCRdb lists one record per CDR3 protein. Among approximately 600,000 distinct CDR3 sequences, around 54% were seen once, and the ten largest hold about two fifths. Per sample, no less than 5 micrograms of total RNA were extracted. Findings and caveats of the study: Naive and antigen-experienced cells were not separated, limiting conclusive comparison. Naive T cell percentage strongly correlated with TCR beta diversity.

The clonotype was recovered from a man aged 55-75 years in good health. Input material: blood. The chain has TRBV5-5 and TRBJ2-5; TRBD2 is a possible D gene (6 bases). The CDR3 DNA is TGTGCCAGCAGCTTGGCCAAGGCGGAGGGGACCCAGTACTTC. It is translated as CASSLAKAEGTQYF.